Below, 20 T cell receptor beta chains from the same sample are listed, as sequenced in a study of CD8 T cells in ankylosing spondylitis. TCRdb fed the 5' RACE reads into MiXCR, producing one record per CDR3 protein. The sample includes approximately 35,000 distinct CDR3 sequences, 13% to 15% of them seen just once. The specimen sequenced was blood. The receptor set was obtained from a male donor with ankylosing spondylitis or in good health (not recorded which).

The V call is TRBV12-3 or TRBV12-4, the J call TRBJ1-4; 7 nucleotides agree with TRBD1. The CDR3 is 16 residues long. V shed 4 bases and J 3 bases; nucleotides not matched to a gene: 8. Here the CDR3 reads CASSYLQGGPNEKLFF. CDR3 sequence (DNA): TGTGCCAGCAGTTACCTTCAGGGGGGACCTAATGAAAAACTGTTTTTT.

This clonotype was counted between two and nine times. The CDR3 loop reads CASSVDELAGTNEQFF. In nucleotides, the CDR3 is TGTGCCAGCAGCGTAGACGAACTAGCGGGAACCAATGAGCAGTTCTTC. The chain combines TRBV9 with TRBJ2-1, with TRBD2 matching over 10 bases. Germline CDR1 is SGDLS and CDR2 is YYNGEE. Losses at the gene ends were 0 bases for V and 6 bases for J; bases not matched to a gene: 6. The CDR3 length is 16 residues.

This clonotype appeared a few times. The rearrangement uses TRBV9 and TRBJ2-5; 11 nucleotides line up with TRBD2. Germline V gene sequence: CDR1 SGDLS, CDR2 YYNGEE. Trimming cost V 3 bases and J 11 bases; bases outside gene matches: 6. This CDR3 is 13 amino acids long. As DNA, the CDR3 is TGTGCCAGCAGCGCCGGGACTAGCGGTTTGCAGTACTTC. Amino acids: CASSAGTSGLQYF.

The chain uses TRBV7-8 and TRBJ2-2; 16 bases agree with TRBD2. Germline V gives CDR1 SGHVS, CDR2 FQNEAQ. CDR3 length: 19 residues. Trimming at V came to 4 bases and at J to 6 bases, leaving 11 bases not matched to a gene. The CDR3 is CASSSMGTSGGDVAGELFF. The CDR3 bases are TGTGCCAGCAGCTCAATGGGGACTAGCGGGGGGGACGTCGCCGGGGAGCTGTTTTTT.

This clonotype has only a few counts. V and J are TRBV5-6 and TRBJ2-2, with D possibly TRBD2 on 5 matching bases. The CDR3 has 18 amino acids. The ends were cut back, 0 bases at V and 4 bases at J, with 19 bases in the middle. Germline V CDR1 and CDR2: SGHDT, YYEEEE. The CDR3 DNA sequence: TGTGCCAGCAGCTTGGTGGCCCGGACTCTAGCAGCCACCGGGGAGCTGTTTTTT. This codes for CASSLVARTLAATGELFF.

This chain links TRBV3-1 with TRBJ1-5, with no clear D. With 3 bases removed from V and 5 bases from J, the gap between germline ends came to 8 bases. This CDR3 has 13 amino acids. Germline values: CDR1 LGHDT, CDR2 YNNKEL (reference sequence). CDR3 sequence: CASSQGVHQPQHF. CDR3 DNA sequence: TGTGCCAGCAGCCAGGGAGTTCATCAGCCCCAGCATTTT.

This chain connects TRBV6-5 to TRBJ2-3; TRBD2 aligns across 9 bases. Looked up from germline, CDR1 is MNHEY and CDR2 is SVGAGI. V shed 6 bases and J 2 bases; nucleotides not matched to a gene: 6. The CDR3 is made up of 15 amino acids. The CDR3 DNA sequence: TGTGCCAGCAGGGTGACTAGCGGAGACACAGATACGCAGTATTTT. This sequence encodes CASRVTSGDTDTQYF.

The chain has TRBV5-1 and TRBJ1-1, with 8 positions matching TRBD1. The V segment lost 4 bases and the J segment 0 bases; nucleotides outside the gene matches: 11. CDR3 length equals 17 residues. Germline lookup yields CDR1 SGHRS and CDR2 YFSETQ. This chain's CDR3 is CASSPRHTGGMNTEAFF. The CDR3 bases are TGCGCCAGCAGCCCTCGACACACAGGGGGTATGAACACTGAAGCTTTCTTT.

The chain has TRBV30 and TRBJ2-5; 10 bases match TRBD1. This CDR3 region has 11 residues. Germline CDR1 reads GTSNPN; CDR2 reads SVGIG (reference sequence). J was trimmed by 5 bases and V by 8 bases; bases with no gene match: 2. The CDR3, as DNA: TGTGCCGCGGGACAGGGGGAGACCCAGTACTTC. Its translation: CAAGQGETQYF.

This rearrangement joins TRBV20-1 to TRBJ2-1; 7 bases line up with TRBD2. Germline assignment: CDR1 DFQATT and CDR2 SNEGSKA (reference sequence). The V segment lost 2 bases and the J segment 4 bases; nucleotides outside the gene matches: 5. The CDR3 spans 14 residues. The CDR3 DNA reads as TGCAGTGCTAGACCTAGCGGTCCTTACAATGAGCAGTTCTTC. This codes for CSARPSGPYNEQFF.

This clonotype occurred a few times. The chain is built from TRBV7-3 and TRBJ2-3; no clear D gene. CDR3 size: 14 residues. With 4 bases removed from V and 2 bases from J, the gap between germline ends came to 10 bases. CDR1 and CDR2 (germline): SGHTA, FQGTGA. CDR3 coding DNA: TGTGCCAGCAGCTCCGGGCCGAACACAGATACGCAGTATTTT. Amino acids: CASSSGPNTDTQYF. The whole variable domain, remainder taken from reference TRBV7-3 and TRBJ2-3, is GAGVSQTPSNKVTEKGKYVELRCDPISGHTALYWYRQSLGQGPEFLIYFQGTGAADDSGLPNDRFFAVRPEGSVSTLKIQRTERGDSAVYLCASSSGPNTDTQYFGPGTRLTVL.

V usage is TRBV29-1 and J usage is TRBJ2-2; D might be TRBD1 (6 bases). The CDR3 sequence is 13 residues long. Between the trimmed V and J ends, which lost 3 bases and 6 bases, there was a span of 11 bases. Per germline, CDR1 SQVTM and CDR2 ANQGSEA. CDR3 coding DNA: TGCAGCGTTGATTCCCAGGGGTCCGGGGAGCTGTTTTTT. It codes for CSVDSQGSGELFF.

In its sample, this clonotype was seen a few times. CDR3 DNA sequence: TGCAGTGCGACCGACGGAAACACCATATATTTT. The encoded protein is CSATDGNTIYF. This chain links TRBV20-1 with TRBJ1-3; D unclear. V lost 6 bases, J lost 4 bases, and 7 bases lay in between. This CDR3 has 11 residues. The germline V gene has CDR1 DFQATT and CDR2 SNEGSKA (reference sequence).

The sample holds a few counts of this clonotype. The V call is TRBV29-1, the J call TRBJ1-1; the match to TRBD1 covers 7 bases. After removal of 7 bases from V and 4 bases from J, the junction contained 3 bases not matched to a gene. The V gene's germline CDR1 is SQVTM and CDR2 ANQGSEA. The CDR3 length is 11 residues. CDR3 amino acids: CSGTGLTEAFF. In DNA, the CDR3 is TGCAGCGGGACAGGTCTCACTGAAGCTTTCTTT.

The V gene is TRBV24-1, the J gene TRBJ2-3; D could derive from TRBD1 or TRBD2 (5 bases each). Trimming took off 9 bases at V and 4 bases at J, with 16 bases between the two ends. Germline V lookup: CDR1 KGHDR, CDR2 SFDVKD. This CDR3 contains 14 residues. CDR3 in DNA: TGTGCCACCGCTAAGAGGGGCCAGTCAGATACGCAGTATTTT. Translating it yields CATAKRGQSDTQYF.

The CDR3 is CASSIRTGMNTEAFF. The DNA for the CDR3 is TGCGCCAGCAGCATTAGGACAGGAATGAACACTGAAGCTTTCTTT. The gene calls are TRBV5-1 and TRBJ1-1, with TRBD1 matching over 7 bases. This CDR3 has 15 residues. The V gene end was trimmed by 4 bases and the J gene end by 0 bases; junction bases not matched to a gene: 6. CDR1 is SGHRS, CDR2 YFSETQ, per germline.

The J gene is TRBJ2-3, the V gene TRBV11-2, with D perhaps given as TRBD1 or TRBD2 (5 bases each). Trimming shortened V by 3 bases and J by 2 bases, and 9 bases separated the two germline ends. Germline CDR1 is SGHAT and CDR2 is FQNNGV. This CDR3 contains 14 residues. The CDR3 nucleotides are TGTGCCAGCAGCTTCGGGACGTACACAGATACGCAGTATTTT. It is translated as CASSFGTYTDTQYF.

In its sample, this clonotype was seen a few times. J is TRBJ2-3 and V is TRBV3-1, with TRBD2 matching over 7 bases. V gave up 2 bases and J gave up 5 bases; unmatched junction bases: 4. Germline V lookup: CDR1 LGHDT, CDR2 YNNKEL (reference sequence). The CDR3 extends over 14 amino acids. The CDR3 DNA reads TGTGCCAGCAGCCAATATCGGGGGGAAGATACGCAGTATTTT. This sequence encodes CASSQYRGEDTQYF.

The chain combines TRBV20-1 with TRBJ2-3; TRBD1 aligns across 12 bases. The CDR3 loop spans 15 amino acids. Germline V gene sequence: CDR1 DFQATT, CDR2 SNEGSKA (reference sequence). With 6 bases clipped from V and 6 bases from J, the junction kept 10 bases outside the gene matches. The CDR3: CSANPGQGARDTQYF. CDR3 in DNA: TGCAGTGCAAATCCGGGACAGGGGGCTAGGGATACGCAGTATTTT.

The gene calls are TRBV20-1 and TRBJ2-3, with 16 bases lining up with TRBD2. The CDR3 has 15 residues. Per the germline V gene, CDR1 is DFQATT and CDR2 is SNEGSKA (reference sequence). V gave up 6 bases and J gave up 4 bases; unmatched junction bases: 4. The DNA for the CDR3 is TGCAGTGCCGGGACTAGCGGGGGGGCCCCAGATACGCAGTATTTT. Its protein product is CSAGTSGGAPDTQYF.